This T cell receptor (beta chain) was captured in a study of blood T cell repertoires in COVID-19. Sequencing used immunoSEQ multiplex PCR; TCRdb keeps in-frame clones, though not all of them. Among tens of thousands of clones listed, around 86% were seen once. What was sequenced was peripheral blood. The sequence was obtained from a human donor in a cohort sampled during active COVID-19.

The CDR3 DNA follows: TGTGCCAGCCCACGTGGTCTGTTCAGGGGGCATAACCAAGAGACCCAGTACTTC. It specifies CASPRGLFRGHNQETQYF. This chain uses TRBV21-1 with TRBJ2-5; no check of the table's D call, TRBD1, against the DNA was made. TRBV21-1 is described as a pseudogene. The CDR3 is made up of 18 amino acids.